The source of this TCR beta chain is a study of T cells in Graves' hyperthyroidism and ophthalmopathy. Study summary: Peripheral blood samples were taken at initial diagnosis, prior to any treatment.

General study points: Blood also held most thyroid clonotypes expanded beyond 0.001.

This clonotype showed up just a few times. Its specificity is unknown. Amplified TCR beta CDR3 regions came from RNA transcripts. A set of HTBI primers served as the primers for a first-round RT-PCR of the TCR CDR3. Each CDR3 protein gets one entry after TCRdb re-called the multiplex PCR reads with MiXCR. The sample lists 530,000 or so distinct CDR3 sequences; around a quarter were seen once. Germline lookup yields CDR1 GTSNPN and CDR2 SVGIG (reference sequence). The CDR3 is 14 amino acids. V was pared by 2 bases and J by 7 bases, with 17 bases between. Orbital computed tomography and thyroid ultrasound, together with serum TRAb and thyroxine and clinical symptoms, were used for diagnoses. An approximately 9.4 ml volume of fresh peripheral blood provided the PBMCs.

The chain carries TRBV30 and TRBJ1-1; TRBD1 might be the D (5 bases). The receptor comes from a woman aged 25 to 39 with Graves' ophthalmopathy. Sequenced input: blood. CDR3 nucleotide sequence: TGTGCCTGGAGTCGGGGGGAGGGACGGAATGAAGCTTTCTTT. Amino acids: CAWSRGEGRNEAFF. Using reference TRBV30 and TRBJ1-1 for the parts outside the CDR3, the full variable domain is SQTIHQWPATLVQPVGSPLSLECTVEGTSNPNLYWYRQAAGRGLQLLFYSVGIGQISSEVPQNLSASRPQDRQFILSSKKLLLSDSGFYLCAWSRGEGRNEAFFGQGTRLTVV.